The 17 T cell receptor beta chains presented below share a single source sample, sequenced in a study of siplizumab effects on memory and regulatory T cells. Data came from immunoSEQ multiplex PCR; TCRdb stores just in-frame clones and leaves some out. The sample yields 85,000 to 95,000 clones, approximately 93% seen once. Sequenced sample: non-Treg CD4+ T cells sorted from blood. These receptors were taken from a human donor in good health.

The rearrangement links TRBV5-4 to TRBJ1-1; no clear D. Trimming cost V 4 bases and J 1 base, with 8 bases left between them. The CDR3 runs to 13 residues. CDR1 and CDR2 from the germline V gene are SGHNT and YYREEE (reference sequence). CDR3 nucleotides: TGTGCCAGCAGCCCCCGGGGGAACACTGAAGCTTTCTTT. Translating gives CASSPRGNTEAFF. Together with reference TRBV5-4 and TRBJ1-1, the CDR3 gives the full variable domain: ETGVTQSPTHLIKTRGQQVTLRCSSQSGHNTVSWYQQALGQGPQFIFQYYREEENGRGNFPPRFSGLQFPNYSSELNVNALELDDSALYLCASSPRGNTEAFFGQGTRLTVV.

The rearrangement joins TRBV19 to TRBJ1-5; possibly TRBD1 for D (6 bases). CDR1 is LNHDA, CDR2 SQIVND, per germline (reference sequence). The CDR3 is made up of 14 amino acids. The ends were cut back, 1 base at V and 7 bases at J, with 11 bases in the middle. CDR3 coding DNA: TGTGCCAGTAGTATAGGGGGGGCGGGACAGCCCCAGCATTTT. It yields the protein CASSIGGAGQPQHF.

The gene calls are TRBV21-1 and TRBJ2-7. TRBV21-1 is a documented pseudogene. This CDR3 is 14 amino acids long. The CDR3 loop reads CASSKEAGFYEQYF. In nucleotides, the CDR3 is TGTGCCAGCAGCAAAGAGGCCGGATTCTACGAGCAGTACTTC.

The CDR3 reads CAWNPGLRTDTQYF. The CDR3 DNA reads as TGTGCCTGGAATCCGGGACTCCGCACAGATACGCAGTATTTT. This rearrangement joins TRBV30 to TRBJ2-3; tentative D call: TRBD2 (6 bases). V lost 4 bases and J 1 base, leaving 12 bases between the germline ends. CDR1 is GTSNPN and CDR2 is SVGIG in the germline V gene (reference sequence). The CDR3 contains 14 residues.

The genes are TRBV2 and TRBJ1-1, with 11 bases that match TRBD1. This CDR3 is 15 amino acids long. Germline CDR1 reads SNHLY; CDR2 reads FYNNEI. With V trimmed by 5 bases and J by 2 bases, 4 bases remained unmatched. For the CDR3, the DNA is TGTGCCAGCAGTTACGGACAGGGGGCAAACACTGAAGCTTTCTTT. This translates into CASSYGQGANTEAFF.

This chain joins TRBV29-1 and TRBJ1-2; D gene uncertain. The CDR3 runs 13 residues. Germline CDR1 SQVTM, CDR2 ANQGSEA. Trimming removed 5 bases at V and 4 bases at J, with 14 bases between. In nucleotides, the CDR3 is TGCAGCGTTCAGCCCAGGCTATCCTATGGCTACACCTTC. Residues: CSVQPRLSYGYTF.

The chain joins TRBV12-5 to TRBJ2-2, with D uncertain. V lost 4 bases to trimming and J lost 2 bases, with 5 bases between them. Germline lookup yields CDR1 LGHNT and CDR2 FRNRAP. The CDR3 covers 13 residues. The CDR3 DNA is TGTGCTAGTGGTTACCTAAACACCGGGGAGCTGTTTTTT. Encoded protein: CASGYLNTGELFF.

This sequence joins TRBV2 and TRBJ2-3, with 7 bases matching TRBD2. V was clipped by 6 bases and J by 0 bases; unmatched bases: 9. The germline gives CDR1 SNHLY, CDR2 FYNNEI. The CDR3 sequence is 16 residues long. The CDR3 here is CASRVLASGSTDTQYF. DNA of the CDR3: TGTGCCAGCAGGGTGTTGGCTAGCGGCAGCACAGATACGCAGTATTTT.

The chain combines TRBV6-5 with TRBJ2-7, with D perhaps being TRBD1 or TRBD2 (5 bases each). The germline CDR1 and CDR2 sequences are MNHEY and SVGAGI. The V end lost 5 bases, the J end lost 0 bases, and 8 bases lay between the germline ends. This CDR3 region has 13 residues. CDR3 residues: CASSGGSSYEQYF. The CDR3 coding sequence is TGTGCCAGCAGTGGGGGTAGCTCCTACGAGCAGTACTTC.

The rearrangement joins TRBV6-5 to TRBJ2-7, with 10 bases matching TRBD1. V gave up 8 bases and J gave up 7 bases; unmatched junction bases: 11. The germline V gene encodes CDR1 MNHEY and CDR2 SVGAGI. This CDR3 region has 14 residues. The DNA for the CDR3 is TGTGCCAGCTCGAGTGGGGACAGGGGTTGGGAGCAGTACTTC. Protein sequence: CASSSGDRGWEQYF.

V gene TRBV6-5 combines with J gene TRBJ1-2; 8 bases are a match to TRBD1. The CDR3 runs to 13 residues. Trimming cost V 5 bases and J 3 bases; bases outside gene matches: 2. The germline V gene has CDR1 MNHEY and CDR2 SVGAGI. The CDR3 loop reads CASSPDRDYGYTF. In DNA form, the CDR3 reads TGTGCCAGCAGTCCGGACAGGGACTATGGCTACACCTTC.

The chain uses TRBV18 and TRBJ1-4, with D unresolved. V was shortened by 2 bases and J by 8 bases, with 9 bases between the two germline ends. Looked up from germline, CDR1 is KGHSH and CDR2 is LQKENI. The CDR3 has 13 residues. CDR3 region: CASSPSAHEKLFF. DNA of the CDR3: TGTGCCAGCTCACCATCAGCCCACGAAAAACTGTTTTTT.

The chain uses TRBV4-2 and TRBJ2-1, with TRBD2 as a possible D gene (6 bases). Trimming took off 4 bases at V and 4 bases at J, with 20 bases between the two ends. This CDR3 is built from 17 residues. CDR1 and CDR2 from the germline V gene are LGHNA and YNFKEQ. The CDR3 sequence is CASSRGDLSGLYNEQFF. In DNA form, the CDR3 reads TGTGCCAGCAGCCGGGGGGATCTAAGCGGGTTGTACAATGAGCAGTTCTTC.

This chain joins TRBV30 and TRBJ2-7; D perhaps matches TRBD2 (6 bases). In germline, CDR1 is GTSNPN, CDR2 SVGIG (reference sequence). CDR3 length equals 12 residues. V shed 5 bases and J shed 2 bases, with 10 bases lying between them. CDR3: CAWQGGTYEQYF. The CDR3 coding sequence is TGTGCCTGGCAGGGAGGTACCTACGAGCAGTACTTC.

The chain recombines TRBV10-3 with TRBJ1-2, with 7 bases fitting TRBD1. V shed 6 bases, J shed 4 bases, and the junction held 11 bases outside the gene matches. This CDR3 region has 15 residues. The germline gives CDR1 ENHRY, CDR2 SYGVKD. The CDR3 loop reads CAIRPSGTETYGYTF. The CDR3 DNA reads TGTGCCATCAGGCCCTCCGGGACAGAAACCTATGGCTACACCTTC.

This sequence joins TRBV19 and TRBJ1-1; D call uncertain. Trimming took 5 bases from V and 8 from J, leaving 9 bases between them. CDR1 and CDR2 from the germline V gene are LNHDA and SQIVND (reference sequence). There are 11 residues in the CDR3. This CDR3 is CASSLPGEAFF. The CDR3 DNA is TGTGCCAGTAGTTTACCAGGAGAAGCTTTCTTT.

The chain employs TRBV7-9 and TRBJ2-3, with 11 bases aligning to TRBD1. Unmatched junction bases numbered 9, after V lost 5 bases and J lost 2 bases. Germline CDR1 is SEHNR and CDR2 is FQNEAQ (reference sequence). The CDR3 consists of 17 residues. The CDR3 region has the DNA TGTGCCAGCAGCGAGGAGGACAGGGGGCCCCCCACAGATACGCAGTATTTT. It encodes CASSEEDRGPPTDTQYF.